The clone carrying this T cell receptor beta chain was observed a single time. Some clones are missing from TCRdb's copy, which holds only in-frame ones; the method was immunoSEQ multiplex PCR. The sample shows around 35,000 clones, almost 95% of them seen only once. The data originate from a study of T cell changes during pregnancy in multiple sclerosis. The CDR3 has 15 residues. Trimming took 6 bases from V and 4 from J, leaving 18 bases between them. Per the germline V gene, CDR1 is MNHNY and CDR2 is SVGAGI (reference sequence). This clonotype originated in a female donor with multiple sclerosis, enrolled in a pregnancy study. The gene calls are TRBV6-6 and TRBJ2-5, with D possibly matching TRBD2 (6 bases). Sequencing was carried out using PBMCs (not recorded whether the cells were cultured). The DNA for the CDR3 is TGTGCCAGCAGCTATAAGGGCGGGATCGGAGAGACCCAGTACTTC. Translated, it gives CASSYKGGIGETQYF.